This is a list of T cell receptor beta chains from one sample in a study of CD8+ T cells in alopecia areata. The repertoire was sequenced with immunoSEQ multiplex PCR; TCRdb's copy has only in-frame clones and lacks some. The data show hundreds of thousands of clones, more than 55% seen once. The sample here was CD4+ T cells sorted from blood, taken between weeks 43 and 45, from a patient treated with tofacitinib. These TCRs come from a human donor with alopecia areata. Each CDR3 is given with its conserved first and last residue. The D gene is left open where the match is weak. For some rows the clone size is stated as once, few or many, or as a class when expanded; others skip it.

d_call | j_call | v_call | clone_size | cdr3_aa | cdr3_nt
TRBD1 | TRBJ2-5 | TRBV6-1 | NA | CASSVTGGGQTQYF | TGTGCCAGCAGTGTTACAGGGGGCGGTCAGACCCAGTACTTC
NA | TRBJ2-1 | TRBV12-5 | NA | CASGLETRSGEQFF | TGTGCTAGTGGTTTGGAGACCAGGTCGGGTGAGCAGTTCTTC
NA | TRBJ2-7 | TRBV5-6 | NA | CASSSLYEQYF | TGTGCCAGCAGCTCCCTCTACGAGCAGTACTTC
NA | TRBJ1-2 | TRBV25-1 | NA | CASSTDHGYGYTF | TGTGCCAGCAGTACTGACCACGGCTATGGCTACACCTTC
NA | TRBJ2-5 | TRBV2 | NA | CASEGGATVKYF | TGTGCCAGTGAGGGTGGAGCTACAGTCAAGTACTTC
NA | TRBJ1-1 | TRBV7-2 | NA | CASSFREGGRAFF | TGTGCCAGCAGCTTCCGAGAGGGTGGTAGAGCTTTCTTT
NA | TRBJ1-5 | TRBV30 | NA | CAWSLFGNQQPQHF | TGTGCCTGGAGTCTTTTTGGAAATCAACAGCCCCAGCATTTT
TRBD2 | TRBJ2-7 | TRBV12-5 | NA | CASGLGTSGSYEQYF | TGTGCTAGTGGTTTGGGAACTAGCGGCTCCTACGAGCAGTACTTC
NA | TRBJ1-4 | TRBV10-3 | NA | CAISADMREKLFF | TGTGCCATCAGTGCGGACATGCGCGAAAAACTGTTTTTT
NA | TRBJ2-7 | TRBV7-2 | few | CASSLMGQLSYEQYF | TGTGCCAGCAGCTTAATGGGGCAGCTCTCCTACGAGCAGTACTTC
TRBD1 | TRBJ1-5 | TRBV2 | few | CASRGQDPNQPQHF | TGTGCCAGCAGGGGACAGGATCCGAATCAGCCCCAGCATTTT
NA | TRBJ1-1 | TRBV2 | NA | CASSEEVRTRAFF | TGTGCCAGCAGTGAAGAGGTTCGGACTAGGGCTTTCTTT
NA | TRBJ2-2 | TRBV9 | NA | CASSVVGDSLTNTGELFF | TGTGCCAGCAGCGTAGTGGGAGACAGTCTAACGAACACCGGGGAGCTGTTTTTT
NA | TRBJ2-7 | TRBV2 | NA | CASRQGMGDEQYF | TGTGCCAGCAGGCAGGGCATGGGTGACGAGCAGTACTTC
NA | TRBJ2-3 | TRBV2 | NA | CARNRFTTITDTQYF | TGTGCCAGGAACCGTTTTACTACTATCACAGATACGCAGTATTTT
NA | TRBJ2-3 | TRBV18 | NA | CASSFTGAKIGGGDTQYF | TGTGCCAGCTCCTTTACCGGGGCGAAGATCGGAGGTGGGGATACGCAGTATTTT
TRBD1 | TRBJ2-1 | TRBV10-1 | NA | CASSDRQGYEQFF | TGCGCCAGCAGCGACAGACAGGGGTATGAGCAGTTCTTC
NA | TRBJ2-5 | TRBV4-3 | NA | CASSQDAGETQYF | TGCGCCAGCAGCCAAGATGCTGGAGAGACCCAGTACTTC
NA | TRBJ1-2 | TRBV25-1 | NA | CASSEPGTSGGYTF | TGTGCCAGCAGTGAGCCGGGGACTTCGGGTGGCTACACCTTC
NA | TRBJ1-4 | TRBV29-1 | once | CSVDGQSPELFF | TGCAGCGTGGACGGACAGAGCCCAGAACTGTTTTTT
NA | TRBJ1-2 | TRBV12-5 | NA | CASGESRYGYTF | TGTGCTAGTGGTGAATCCCGCTATGGCTACACCTTC
NA | TRBJ2-5 | TRBV7-2 | NA | CASSLWAQETQYF | TGTGCCAGCAGCTTATGGGCACAGGAGACCCAGTACTTC
NA | TRBJ1-1 | TRBV1 | once | CTSSRPPDYTEAFF | TGCACCAGCAGCCGACCACCGGATTACACTGAAGCTTTCTTT
TRBD1 | TRBJ2-5 | TRBV19 | few | CASSLLTGGIVTQYF | TGTGCCAGTAGTCTACTGACAGGGGGAATTGTGACCCAGTACTTC
NA | TRBJ1-1 | TRBV5-1 | few | CASSHKGNTEAFF | TGCGCCAGCAGCCATAAAGGGAACACTGAAGCTTTCTTT
NA | TRBJ2-7 | TRBV27 | NA | CASSLIGQLNYEQYF | TGTGCCAGCAGTTTAATCGGTCAGCTTAACTACGAGCAGTACTTC
TRBD1 | TRBJ2-5 | TRBV7-2 | NA | CASRFTGGETQYF | TGTGCCAGCAGATTCACAGGGGGTGAGACCCAGTACTTC
NA | TRBJ1-6 | TRBV6-1 | NA | CASSERNSYNSPLHF | TGTGCCAGCAGTGAGCGCAACAGCTATAATTCACCCCTCCACTTT
NA | TRBJ2-1 | TRBV29-1 | NA | CSVSRANEQFF | TGCAGCGTCTCTAGGGCCAATGAGCAGTTCTTC
NA | TRBJ2-6 | TRBV6-5 | NA | CASSLGRSGANVLTF | TGTGCCAGCAGTCTCGGACGTTCTGGGGCCAACGTCCTGACTTTC
NA | TRBJ2-3 | TRBV5-1 | NA | CASSLARKADSTDTQYF | TGCGCCAGCAGCTTGGCCAGGAAGGCCGACAGCACAGATACGCAGTATTTT
NA | TRBJ1-2 | TRBV30 | NA | CAWTDTSRNGYTF | TGTGCCTGGACCGACACCTCCAGGAATGGCTACACCTTC
NA | TRBJ2-7 | TRBV4-2 | NA | CASSQRAGGDEQYF | TGTGCCAGCAGCCAAAGGGCAGGAGGGGACGAGCAGTACTTC
NA | TRBJ2-7 | TRBV20-1 | NA | CSATRDYEQYF | TGCAGTGCTACCCGGGACTACGAGCAGTACTTC
TRBD2 | TRBJ2-5 | TRBV7-2 | few | CASSFGGRGETQYF | TGTGCCAGCAGCTTCGGCGGGAGGGGAGAGACCCAGTACTTC
NA | TRBJ1-1 | TRBV29-1 | NA | CSGEYRVNTEAFF | TGCAGCGGGGAATACAGGGTTAACACTGAAGCTTTCTTT
NA | TRBJ1-2 | TRBV19 | NA | CASSTSYSDGYTF | TGTGCCAGTAGTACCAGCTACAGTGACGGCTACACCTTC
NA | TRBJ1-5 | TRBV9 | NA | CASSVGPGGNQPQHF | TGTGCCAGCAGCGTAGGTCCTGGGGGAAATCAGCCCCAGCATTTT
TRBD2 | TRBJ2-5 | TRBV6-6 | few | CASRLMPSGAETQYF | TGTGCCAGCAGACTGATGCCTAGCGGGGCTGAGACCCAGTACTTC
TRBD1 | TRBJ1-2 | TRBV29-1 | NA | CSVEATGTEYGYTF | TGCAGCGTTGAGGCAACCGGGACAGAATATGGCTACACCTTC
NA | TRBJ1-2 | TRBV7-6 | once | CASSRRRRGPNTNYGYTF | TGTGCCAGCAGCCGACGGCGGCGGGGCCCTAATACTAACTATGGCTACACCTTC
NA | TRBJ2-7 | TRBV18 | NA | CASSPRSGGEQYF | TGTGCCAGCTCACCTCGATCCGGAGGGGAGCAGTACTTC
NA | TRBJ2-5 | TRBV25-1 | NA | CASSEFRSEFQETQYF | TGTGCCAGCAGTGAGTTTCGGTCAGAGTTCCAAGAGACCCAGTACTTC
TRBD1 | TRBJ2-7 | TRBV5-1 | NA | CASSPTGGRYEQYF | TGCGCCAGCAGCCCCACAGGGGGCCGGTACGAGCAGTACTTC
TRBD1 | TRBJ1-4 | TRBV25-1 | NA | CASSDTGTGQEKLFF | TGTGCCAGCAGTGATACCGGGACAGGGCAGGAAAAACTGTTTTTT
NA | TRBJ2-5 | TRBV29-1 | NA | CSVGRQGGKETQYF | TGCAGCGTTGGACGGCAGGGGGGCAAAGAGACCCAGTACTTC
TRBD1 | TRBJ1-6 | TRBV2 | NA | CACSGQSTSPLHF | TGTGCCTGTTCGGGACAGTCTACTTCACCCCTCCACTTT
TRBD2 | TRBJ2-1 | TRBV2 | NA | CASSERVAGGEQFF | TGTGCCAGCAGTGAGCGTGTAGCGGGGGGGGAGCAGTTCTTC
TRBD2 | TRBJ2-1 | TRBV15 | NA | CATSSGTIDNEQFF | TGTGCCACCAGCAGCGGGACTATTGACAATGAGCAGTTCTTC
TRBD1 | TRBJ2-7 | TRBV11-2 | NA | CASSLGTGAYEQYF | TGTGCCAGCAGCTTGGGGACAGGAGCTTACGAGCAGTACTTC
TRBD2 | TRBJ2-3 | TRBV29-1 | NA | CSVLFLAGGTDTQYF | TGCAGCGTTTTATTTCTAGCGGGGGGGACAGATACGCAGTATTTT
TRBD2 | TRBJ2-1 | TRBV6-5 | NA | CASSLAGGPNEQFF | TGTGCCAGCAGTTTAGCGGGGGGGCCCAATGAGCAGTTCTTC
NA | TRBJ1-2 | TRBV5-1 | few | CASSLEGGRGYTF | TGCGCCAGCAGCTTGGAGGGGGGCCGTGGCTACACCTTC
TRBD1 | TRBJ1-2 | TRBV11-2 | NA | CASSLRGQTGYTF | TGTGCCAGCAGCTTACGGGGACAGACTGGCTACACCTTC
NA | TRBJ2-7 | TRBV30 | NA | CAWDSPGLYEQYF | TGTGCCTGGGACAGCCCGGGGCTCTACGAGCAGTACTTC